This is a list of T cell receptor beta chains from one sample in a study of shared clonotypes between healthy human individuals. Assay used: immunoSEQ multiplex PCR; TCRdb lists only in-frame clones, some missing. The sample lists roughly 650,000 clones; less than 98% were seen once. Sequences were obtained from naive CD4+ T cells sorted from blood. The receptors were gathered from a woman aged 25 to 39 in good health. Each CDR3 is given with its conserved first and last residue. The D gene is left open where the match is weak. Rows give clone size only sometimes, using once, few, many, or a class for an expanded clone.

V,size,D,J,DNA,CDR3
TRBV5-1,.,.,TRBJ2-2,TGCGCCAGCAGCTCCGCCGTCGCGAGCGACACCGGGGAGCTGTTTTTT,CASSSAVASDTGELFF
TRBV30,.,.,TRBJ2-3,TGTGCCTGGAGTAGGATCACAGATACGCAGTATTTT,CAWSRITDTQYF
TRBV6-5,.,.,TRBJ1-1,TGTGCCAGCCTGGGGCAGGAGAACACTGAAGCTTTCTTT,CASLGQENTEAFF
TRBV19,.,.,TRBJ1-5,TGTGCCAGTAAATTGTCTCTCGGCGATCAGCCCCAGCATTTT,CASKLSLGDQPQHF
TRBV11-2,.,.,TRBJ1-2,TGTGCCAGCAGCACGGCAGGGGCCCCAGGTGGCTACACCTTC,CASSTAGAPGGYTF
TRBV5-6,.,TRBD2,TRBJ2-7,TGTGCCAGCAGCTTGCCTAGCGGGAGGGAATTCGAGCAGTACTTC,CASSLPSGREFEQYF
TRBV2,once,TRBD2,TRBJ2-1,TGTGCCAGCAGGGAAATAAATAGCGGGGCTTGGAATGAGCAGTTCTTC,CASREINSGAWNEQFF
TRBV19,.,.,TRBJ1-1,TGTGCCAGTAGAACAACCGGGGCGAGGACTGAAGCTTTCTTT,CASRTTGARTEAFF
TRBV19,.,.,TRBJ1-2,TGTGCCAGTAGTACCCTACAGAACTATGGCTACACCTTC,CASSTLQNYGYTF
TRBV19,.,.,TRBJ1-5,TGTGCCAGTAGTATGTGGCAGGGAGGACAGCCCCAGCATTTT,CASSMWQGGQPQHF
TRBV27,.,TRBD1,TRBJ2-1,TGTGCCAGCAGTTTCAGTCCCGGGACAGGGAATGAGCAGTTCTTC,CASSFSPGTGNEQFF
TRBV18,.,.,TRBJ1-5,TGTGCCAGCTCACCCAACGTCCCGGGACAAGGAAATCAGCCCCAGCATTTT,CASSPNVPGQGNQPQHF
TRBV19,.,TRBD1,TRBJ2-2,TGTGCCAGTAGGGACAGGGTGGACACCGGGGAGCTGTTTTTT,CASRDRVDTGELFF
TRBV7-8,once,TRBD1,TRBJ2-1,TGTGCCAGCAGCTCCCGCCGGGACAGCTCCTACAATGAGCAGTTCTTC,CASSSRRDSSYNEQFF
TRBV6-1,.,.,TRBJ1-2,TGTGCCAGCAGTGAATTCGGTGCAGAGGTAGTAGGCAGCTACACCTTC,CASSEFGAEVVGSYTF
TRBV30,.,TRBD1,TRBJ1-4,TGTGCCTGGGCGCTCCGGGACAGGGCTAATGAAAAACTGTTTTTT,CAWALRDRANEKLFF
TRBV5-4,.,.,TRBJ1-4,TGTGCCAGCAGCTTCCGGGGGGCAAATGAAAAACTGTTTTTT,CASSFRGANEKLFF
TRBV9,.,TRBD1,TRBJ1-1,TGTGCCAGCAGCCCTCGGACAGGGGGTAACACTGAAGCTTTCTTT,CASSPRTGGNTEAFF
TRBV27,once,.,TRBJ2-5,TGTGCCAGCAGATCGACCCCCCAAATCCAGACCCAGTACTTC,CASRSTPQIQTQYF
TRBV5-1,.,TRBD2,TRBJ2-5,TGCGCCAGCACCTCGGGGTCTAGCGGGCTCCAAGAGACCCAGTACTTC,CASTSGSSGLQETQYF
TRBV18,once,.,TRBJ2-5,TGTGCCAGCTCACCCAGGGAATTCGAGACCCAGTACTTC,CASSPREFETQYF
TRBV6-1,.,TRBD2,TRBJ2-7,TGTGCCAGCAGTGAACAACTAGCGGCCAAAGGCTACGAGCAGTACTTC,CASSEQLAAKGYEQYF
TRBV10-3,.,TRBD1,TRBJ2-1,TGTGCCATCAGTGCGACAGGGATGCCCTACAATGAGCAGTTCTTC,CAISATGMPYNEQFF
TRBV7-6,.,.,TRBJ2-7,TGTGCCAGCAGGAGATACCCGTCAGGCCCCTACGAGCAGTACTTC,CASRRYPSGPYEQYF
TRBV28,.,.,TRBJ1-6,TGTGCCAGCAGTTCAATAAGCAGCTCCTATAATTCACCCCTCCACTTT,CASSSISSSYNSPLHF
TRBV5-1,.,TRBD2,TRBJ2-7,TGCGCCAGCAGCTTGGCCGGAGGCCTAGCGGGAGGCGAGCAGTACTTC,CASSLAGGLAGGEQYF
TRBV7-9,.,.,TRBJ2-5,TGTGCCAGCAGCCAGGGGGGACAGCAAGAGACCCAGTACTTC,CASSQGGQQETQYF
TRBV10-2,.,.,TRBJ1-1,TGCGCCGGATGGACGATGGGGAACACTGAAGCTTTCTTT,CAGWTMGNTEAFF
TRBV14,once,.,TRBJ1-3,TGTGCCAGCAGGTCTCCCGCTTCTGGAAACACCATATATTTT,CASRSPASGNTIYF
TRBV5-6,.,.,TRBJ2-5,TGTGCCAGCAGCCCGGGGACGCCCAAGGGGACCCAGTACTTC,CASSPGTPKGTQYF
TRBV7-9,once,.,TRBJ1-2,TGTGCCAGCAGCTCCAGCGGCTCAGACCCGGGTTATGGCTACACCTTC,CASSSSGSDPGYGYTF
TRBV28,.,TRBD1,TRBJ1-1,TGTGCCAGCAGCCTAACAGGGGCCGGGAACACTGAAGCTTTCTTT,CASSLTGAGNTEAFF
TRBV27,once,.,TRBJ2-7,TGTGCCAGCTCGAGTTGGACCCTCTACGAGCAGTACTTC,CASSSWTLYEQYF
TRBV28,.,.,TRBJ2-7,TGTGCCAGCAGTCCGGACTCGATCTACGAGCAGTACTTC,CASSPDSIYEQYF
TRBV5-4,.,.,TRBJ2-5,TGTGCCAGCAGCTTGGGTCAGAACCAAGAGACCCAGTACTTC,CASSLGQNQETQYF